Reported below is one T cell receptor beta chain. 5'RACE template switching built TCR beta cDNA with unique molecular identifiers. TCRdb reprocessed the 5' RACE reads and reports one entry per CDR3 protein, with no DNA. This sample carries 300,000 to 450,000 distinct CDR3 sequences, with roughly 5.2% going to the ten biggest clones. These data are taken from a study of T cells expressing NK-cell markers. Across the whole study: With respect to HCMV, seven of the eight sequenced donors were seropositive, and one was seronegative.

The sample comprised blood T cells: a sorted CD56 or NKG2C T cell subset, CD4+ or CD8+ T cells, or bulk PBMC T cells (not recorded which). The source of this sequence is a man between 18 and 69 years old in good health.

CDR3 protein: CSVARAYNEQFF. This rearrangement joins TRBV29-1 to TRBJ2-1. The germline V gene has CDR1 SQVTM and CDR2 ANQGSEA. The CDR3 extends over 12 amino acids.